This entry features one T cell receptor beta chain sequence. Its antigen remains unidentified. Germline CDR1 is SGHDT and CDR2 is YYEEEE. With 1 base removed from V and 9 bases from J, the gap between germline ends came to 8 bases. The CDR3 consists of 12 residues. Clones were read by immunoSEQ multiplex PCR, and TCRdb kept only the in-frame ones, dropping some. Altogether nearly 1,000,000 clones are present, 76% being singletons, with the ten largest covering about 1.5%. These data belong to a study of shared clonotypes between healthy human individuals. General observations from the study: Shared clonotypes: about 4.6% naive CD4, around 4% naive CD8, about 2.5% memory CD4, more than 0.3% memory CD8. Having only a few donors restricted how much genetic and exposure-history diversity was captured.

This TCR derives from a man younger than 35 in good health. The chain couples TRBV5-6 to TRBJ2-1; a weak D match, TRBD1 (5 bases). The sequencing sample was made of memory CD4+ T cells sorted from blood. This sample's subset: CD45RA-negative fraction. CDR3 sequence: CASSLQGFEQFF. CDR3 sequence (DNA): TGTGCCAGCAGCTTGCAGGGATTTGAGCAGTTCTTC.